This entry lists 20 T cell receptor beta chains sequenced from one sample in a study of OX40 agonist ivuxolimab in advanced cancers. Only in-frame clones appear in the TCRdb table, and some are missing; sequencing was by immunoSEQ multiplex PCR. The sample has about 77,000 clones; about 84% are singletons. The sample in question was CD4+ or CD8+ T cells sorted from blood, obtained in a trial of the OX40 agonist ivuxolimab. These receptors came from an adult with an advanced solid tumor such as melanoma, head and neck, liver or kidney cancer.

CDR3 loop: CSARSETQYF. CDR3 nucleotides: TGCAGTGCTAGGAGTGAGACCCAGTACTTC. The rearrangement links TRBV20-1 to TRBJ2-5; unclear D gene. Trimming left V 3 bases short and J 5 bases short, with 4 bases between. Germline lookup yields CDR1 DFQATT and CDR2 SNEGSKA (reference sequence). CDR3 length: 10 residues.

Only one count was recorded for this clone. The chain combines TRBV5-4 with TRBJ2-3; unclear D gene. This CDR3 has 13 residues. Trimming shortened V by 3 bases and J by 2 bases, and 7 bases separated the two germline ends. Germline values: CDR1 SGHNT, CDR2 YYREEE (reference sequence). As DNA, the CDR3 is TGTGCCAGCAGCTCCCAAGTCACAGATACGCAGTATTTT. It specifies CASSSQVTDTQYF.

The chain has TRBV29-1 and TRBJ1-1; D may be TRBD1 (6 bases). Per the germline V gene, CDR1 is SQVTM and CDR2 is ANQGSEA. Trimming removed 3 bases at V and 3 bases at J, with 11 bases between. This CDR3 has 13 residues. In DNA, the CDR3 is TGCAGCGTTGACCGCCAGGGGCACACTGAAGCTTTCTTT. Protein sequence: CSVDRQGHTEAFF.

This clone was picked up a small number of times. The chain links TRBV19 to TRBJ2-7; no firm D call. The germline V and J ends were trimmed by 0 bases and 4 bases, with 16 bases remaining between them. Germline CDR1 reads LNHDA; CDR2 reads SQIVND (reference sequence). This CDR3 spans 16 amino acids. The CDR3 here is CASSIDGSNNLYEQYF. As DNA, the CDR3 is TGTGCCAGTAGTATAGACGGCAGCAATAATCTTTACGAGCAGTACTTC.

The chain employs TRBV6-5 and TRBJ2-7; either TRBD1 or TRBD2 may fit D (5 bases each). CDR3 length equals 13 residues. The ends were cut back, 6 bases at V and 2 bases at J, with 11 bases in the middle. The germline V gene encodes CDR1 MNHEY and CDR2 SVGAGI. Here the CDR3 reads CASSRGFAYEQYF. CDR3 bases: TGTGCCAGCAGCCGGGGCTTTGCCTACGAGCAGTACTTC.

The chain couples TRBV27 to TRBJ1-4; D possibly corresponds to TRBD1 (6 bases). V lost 2 bases to trimming and J lost 7 bases, with 14 bases between them. The length of the CDR3 is 15 residues. Germline CDR1 is MNHEY and CDR2 is SMNVEV (reference sequence). CDR3 residues: CASSLGQEGGEKLFF. CDR3 sequence (DNA): TGTGCCAGCAGTTTAGGTCAGGAGGGGGGTGAAAAACTGTTTTTT.

The rearrangement joins TRBV10-3 to TRBJ2-3; D call uncertain. Per germline, CDR1 ENHRY and CDR2 SYGVKD. This CDR3 spans 13 amino acids. Trimming pared 3 bases from V and 3 bases from J, leaving 7 bases between. Here the CDR3 reads CAISDPMTDTQYF. DNA of the CDR3: TGTGCCATCAGTGACCCGATGACAGATACGCAGTATTTT.

This sequence joins TRBV7-2 and TRBJ2-2; 12 bases fit TRBD2. After removal of 5 bases from V and 3 bases from J, the junction contained 7 bases not matched to a gene. CDR1 SGHTA and CDR2 FQGNSA come from the germline V gene. The CDR3 has 17 residues. The CDR3 sequence is CASSLTLAGGYTGELFF. DNA for the CDR3: TGTGCCAGCAGCCTCACTCTAGCGGGGGGGTACACCGGGGAGCTGTTTTTT.

This sequence joins TRBV6-6 and TRBJ2-7, with D maybe TRBD2 (6 bases). Germline V CDR1 and CDR2: MNHNY, SVGAGI (reference sequence). This CDR3 is built from 15 residues. The V end was cut by 0 bases, the J end by 3 bases, with 12 bases between. CDR3 amino acids: CASSYSLPSDYEQYF. The CDR3 DNA sequence: TGTGCCAGCAGTTACTCGTTGCCTAGCGACTACGAGCAGTACTTC.

J is TRBJ1-2 and V is TRBV18; 7 nucleotides line up with TRBD1. The CDR3 spans 13 residues. Per the germline V gene, CDR1 is KGHSH and CDR2 is LQKENI. Trimming removed 0 bases from V and 8 bases from J; junction bases left unmatched: 3. The CDR3 region has the DNA TGTGCCAGCTCACCACCGACAGGGCAAGGCTACACCTTC. Its translation is CASSPPTGQGYTF.

The V gene is TRBV5-4, the J gene TRBJ2-3; D is perhaps TRBD2 (6 bases). The CDR3 is made up of 14 amino acids. From germline, CDR1 is SGHNT and CDR2 YYREEE (reference sequence). V gave up 2 bases and J gave up 4 bases, with 11 bases separating them. This CDR3 reads CASSLGSGPDTQYF. For the CDR3, the DNA is TGTGCCAGCAGCTTAGGTAGCGGCCCAGATACGCAGTATTTT.

J is TRBJ1-6 and V is TRBV5-4; D is unclear. The CDR3 extends over 13 amino acids. Germline lookup yields CDR1 SGHNT and CDR2 YYREEE (reference sequence). V lost 4 bases and J 11 bases, leaving 13 bases between the germline ends. CDR3 nucleotide sequence: TGTGCCAGCAGCCCCGCGGTGGATGCACCCCTCCACTTT. Translated, it gives CASSPAVDAPLHF.

V usage is TRBV18 and J usage is TRBJ1-6, with 8 nucleotides matching TRBD1. The germline CDR1 and CDR2 sequences are KGHSH and LQKENI. CDR3 length equals 16 residues. J was trimmed by 10 bases and V by 0 bases; bases with no gene match: 8. CDR3 region: CASSPPSGQARSPLHF. CDR3 sequence (DNA): TGTGCCAGCTCACCACCTTCGGGACAGGCAAGGTCACCCCTCCACTTT.

This clone appeared once. The chain recombines TRBV5-4 with TRBJ1-1; D possibly corresponds to TRBD1 (5 bases). This CDR3 spans 16 amino acids. Trimming removed 2 bases at V and 3 bases at J, with 17 bases between. The germline gives CDR1 SGHNT, CDR2 YYREEE (reference sequence). This CDR3 is CASSFGGVGFDTEAFF. In DNA, the CDR3 is TGTGCCAGCAGCTTCGGGGGAGTGGGGTTCGACACTGAAGCTTTCTTT.

This chain joins TRBV18 and TRBJ1-1; 7 positions match TRBD1. CDR3 size: 14 residues. Per the germline V gene, CDR1 is KGHSH and CDR2 is LQKENI. V was clipped by 3 bases and J by 0 bases; unmatched bases: 1. CDR3 DNA: TGTGCCAGCTCACCGGGACAGATGAACACTGAAGCTTTCTTT. Protein: CASSPGQMNTEAFF.

CDR3 sequence reads: CASSQGQGLVYEQYF. The CDR3 DNA reads TGTGCCAGCAGCCAGGGACAGGGGTTAGTCTACGAGCAGTACTTC. The chain links TRBV16 to TRBJ2-7; the match to TRBD1 covers 10 bases. CDR1 KGHSY and CDR2 FQNENV come from the germline V gene. J was trimmed by 3 bases and V by 3 bases; bases with no gene match: 5. CDR3 length equals 15 residues.

In its sample, this clone was seen once. CDR3 coding DNA: TGTGCCAGCAGCTCAGCAAAGACAGGGAGAAGCACCGGGGAGCTGTTTTTT. Protein: CASSSAKTGRSTGELFF. The V and J genes are TRBV5-4 and TRBJ2-2, with TRBD1 identical over 7 bases. The V gene end was trimmed by 3 bases and the J gene end by 4 bases; junction bases not matched to a gene: 12. The CDR3 extends over 17 amino acids. Per germline, CDR1 SGHNT and CDR2 YYREEE (reference sequence).

This clone was picked up one time. The J gene is TRBJ2-1, the V gene TRBV11-3, with 13 bases aligning to TRBD2. Germline V lookup: CDR1 SGHNT, CDR2 YENEEA. The J segment lost 7 bases and the V segment lost 3 bases, leaving 6 bases of the junction unmatched. The CDR3 contains 16 residues. The CDR3 sequence is CASSLRTSGSKNEQFF. CDR3 bases: TGTGCCAGCAGCTTGCGGACTAGCGGGAGTAAGAATGAGCAGTTCTTC.

This clone has a handful of counts. This chain joins TRBV5-1 and TRBJ1-2; D is unresolved. The CDR3 sequence is 15 residues long. CDR1 is SGHRS, CDR2 YFSETQ, per germline. The germline V and J ends were trimmed by 0 bases and 8 bases, with 17 bases remaining between them. CDR3 protein: CASSLGQVGQGGYTF. CDR3 DNA sequence: TGCGCCAGCAGCTTGGGGCAGGTCGGCCAAGGGGGCTACACCTTC. Full variable domain (remainder filled in from reference TRBV5-1 and TRBJ1-2): KAGVTQTPRYLIKTRGQQVTLSCSPISGHRSVSWYQQTPGQGLQFLFEYFSETQRNKGNFPGRFSGRQFSNSRSEMNVSTLELGDSALYLCASSLGQVGQGGYTFGSGTRLTVV.

This clone showed up just a few times. The chain uses TRBV6-6 and TRBJ2-7; D is unresolved. Trimming removed 3 bases from V and 7 bases from J, with 16 bases in between. Germline CDR1 reads MNHNY; CDR2 reads SVGAGI (reference sequence). The CDR3 length is 14 residues. The CDR3 bases are TGTGCCAGCAGTTATCAGGCACCCCTTCGGGAGCAGTACTTC. As protein: CASSYQAPLREQYF.